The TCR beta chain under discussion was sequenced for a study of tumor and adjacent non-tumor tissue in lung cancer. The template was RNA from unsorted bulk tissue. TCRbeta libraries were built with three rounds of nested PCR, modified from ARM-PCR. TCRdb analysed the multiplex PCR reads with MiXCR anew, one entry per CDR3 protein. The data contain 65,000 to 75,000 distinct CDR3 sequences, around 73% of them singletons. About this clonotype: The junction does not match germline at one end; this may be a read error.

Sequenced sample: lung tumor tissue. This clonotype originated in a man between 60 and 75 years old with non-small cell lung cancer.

CDR3 sequence reads: CVSSSGTGGYNEQFF. The CDR3 bases are TGTGTCAGCAGTTCAGGGACAGGGGGCTACAATGAGCAGTTCTTT. V and J are TRBV6-6 and TRBJ2-1; 12 bases match TRBD1. Germline V lookup: CDR1 MNHNY, CDR2 SVGAGI (reference sequence). The length of the CDR3 is 15 residues.